The rows below give T cell receptor beta chains drawn from one sample of a study of T cell repertoires in cytomegalovirus infection. For these receptors, no antigen is known. In TCRdb, the reads were re-called with MiXCR into one record per CDR3 protein. The profile shows around 71,000 distinct CDR3 sequences, 40% of them singletons. Sequenced material: CD8+ T cells from cultured PBMCs, taken from culture after CMV antigen stimulation. These receptors all stem from a human donor in good health (CMV status not recorded). Some clones in this sample may be carry-over from other donors' samples. CDR3s include the opening cysteine and the closing phenylalanine or tryptophan. A D gene is named only where the DNA matches it firmly. The size entry is marked missing in some rows and otherwise reads once, few, many or a size class.

J gene | clone size | V gene | D gene | CDR3 protein | CDR3 DNA
TRBJ2-7 | . | TRBV7-6 | TRBD2 | CASSLEVAGGRTYEQYF | TGTGCCAGCAGCTTAGAAGTAGCGGGGGGTCGGACCTACGAGCAGTACTTC
TRBJ1-2 | few | TRBV5-6 | . | CASSLGNYGYTF | TGTGCCAGCAGCTTGGGGAACTATGGCTACACCTTC
TRBJ2-3 | once | TRBV11-2 | . | CASSLEISTDTQYF | TGTGCCAGCAGCTTAGAGATTAGCACAGATACGCAGTATTTT
TRBJ1-5 | . | TRBV7-6 | . | CASSLGGTSQPQHF | TGTGCCAGCAGCTTAGGAGGGACCTCTCAGCCCCAGCATTTT
TRBJ1-2 | few | TRBV7-9 | TRBD1 | CASSLGGQGSYGYTF | TGTGCCAGCAGCCTGGGGGGACAGGGATCCTATGGCTACACCTTC
TRBJ1-2 | . | TRBV28 | . | CASIGGPRENGYTF | TGTGCCAGCATTGGGGGACCTAGGGAAAATGGCTACACCTTC
TRBJ2-5 | many | TRBV7-9 | TRBD1 | CASSVTGGWTAQYF | TGTGCCAGCAGCGTAACAGGGGGCTGGACGGCCCAGTACTTC
TRBJ2-1 | . | TRBV11-2 | TRBD2 | CASTILGGGGPLHEQFF | TGTGCCAGCACTATCCTTGGGGGCGGGGGGCCCCTCCATGAGCAGTTCTTC
TRBJ1-1 | . | TRBV19 | . | CASSIEGWTEAFF | TGTGCCAGTAGTATAGAGGGATGGACTGAAGCTTTCTTT
TRBJ2-5 | . | TRBV20-1 | . | CSARGLADLQETQYF | TGCAGTGCTAGGGGTCTAGCAGATCTCCAAGAGACCCAGTACTTC
TRBJ2-2 | . | TRBV5-4 | . | CASSPPGGGHTNTGELFF | TGTGCCAGCAGCCCCCCCGGCGGGGGACACACGAACACCGGGGAGCTGTTTTTT
TRBJ2-1 | . | TRBV7-8 | . | CASSLAVLSYNEQFF | TGTGCCAGCAGCTTAGCGGTACTATCCTACAATGAGCAGTTCTTC
TRBJ2-1 | . | TRBV7-9 | . | CASSSVRMFLNNEQFF | TGTGCCAGCAGCTCCGTACGGATGTTCCTTAACAATGAGCAGTTCTTC
TRBJ1-3 | . | TRBV7-9 | . | CASSTSGQLNSGNTIYF | TGTGCCAGCAGCACTTCAGGCCAGCTCAACTCTGGAAACACCATATATTTT
TRBJ1-2 | few | TRBV7-2 | TRBD1 | CASSSRQGQGNYGYTF | TGTGCCAGCAGCTCCCGTCAGGGACAGGGGAACTATGGCTACACCTTC
TRBJ2-3 | . | TRBV27 | TRBD2 | CASTSGGDDTQYF | TGTGCCAGCACCAGCGGGGGGGATGATACGCAGTATTTT
TRBJ1-5 | . | TRBV7-9 | TRBD1 | CASSPGTGAQRYSNQPQHF | TGTGCCAGCAGCCCGGGGACAGGGGCCCAACGGTATAGCAATCAGCCCCAGCATTTT
TRBJ2-6 | many | TRBV6-1 | TRBD1 | CASGGDRGSGANVLTF | TGTGCCAGCGGGGGGGACAGGGGCTCTGGGGCCAACGTCCTGACTTTC
TRBJ2-7 | . | TRBV6-6 | . | CASSYGIGASSYEQYF | TGTGCCAGCAGTTACGGGATCGGGGCGAGCTCCTACGAGCAGTACTTC
TRBJ2-2 | few | TRBV19 | . | CASSIDPGELFF | TGTGCCAGTAGTATAGATCCCGGGGAGCTGTTTTTT
TRBJ2-4 | medium-sized | TRBV12-3/TRBV12-4 | TRBD2 | CASSFGGGGDIQYF | TGTGCCAGCAGTTTTGGCGGGGGTGGGGACATTCAGTACTTC
TRBJ1-1 | many | TRBV4-2 | . | CASSHTQGNEAFF | TGTGCCAGCAGCCATACCCAGGGAAATGAAGCTTTCTTT
TRBJ2-1 | . | TRBV27 | . | CASSPRRGDNEQFF | TGTGCCAGCAGTCCAAGGAGGGGGGACAATGAGCAGTTCTTC
TRBJ2-7 | . | TRBV5-6 | . | CASSRILAGIISYEQYF | TGTGCCAGCAGCCGCATACTCGCCGGGATTATCTCCTACGAGCAGTACTTC
TRBJ1-6 | . | TRBV27 | . | CASSPGVTPLHF | TGTGCCAGCAGTCCAGGGGTTACACCCCTCCACTTT
TRBJ2-2 | . | TRBV6-5 | . | CASSYSTWGRSTGELFF | TGTGCCAGCAGTTACTCGACGTGGGGGCGGTCCACCGGGGAGCTGTTTTTT
TRBJ2-1 | . | TRBV6-6 | . | CASSYPSRASEVPYNEQFF | TGTGCCAGCAGTTACCCGTCGAGGGCTAGCGAGGTTCCCTACAATGAGCAGTTCTTC
TRBJ2-1 | . | TRBV4-2 | . | CASSQDAESADEQFF | TGTGCCAGCAGCCAAGACGCAGAGAGCGCCGACGAGCAGTTCTTC
TRBJ1-1 | . | TRBV7-4 | . | CVSSLVGDYEAFF | TGTGTCAGCAGCTTAGTGGGGGACTATGAAGCTTTCTTT
TRBJ2-1 | . | TRBV23-1 | . | CASSQRSQTQFRGSYNEQFF | TGCGCCAGCAGTCAACGTTCACAGACCCAATTTAGGGGTTCGTACAATGAGCAGTTCTTC
TRBJ2-1 | few | TRBV4-3 | TRBD1 | CASSQAGTALNEQFF | TGCGCCAGCAGCCAAGCAGGGACAGCGTTGAATGAGCAGTTCTTC
TRBJ2-1 | . | TRBV27 | . | CASSEESSYNEQFF | TGTGCCAGCAGCGAAGAGAGCTCCTACAATGAGCAGTTCTTC
TRBJ1-2 | . | TRBV7-2 | . | CASSLGVDPFYGYTF | TGTGCCAGCAGCTTAGGCGTGGACCCCTTCTATGGCTACACCTTC
TRBJ1-1 | few | TRBV19 | TRBD1 | CASSATGGDTEAFF | TGTGCCAGTAGTGCGACAGGGGGAGACACTGAAGCTTTCTTT
TRBJ2-1 | many | TRBV12-3/TRBV12-4 | . | CASSYPPDEQFF | TGTGCCAGCAGTTATCCTCCGGATGAGCAGTTCTTC
TRBJ1-1 | . | TRBV25-1 | TRBD1 | CASSEQGARTEAFF | TGTGCCAGCAGTGAACAGGGGGCGAGAACTGAAGCTTTCTTT
TRBJ2-7 | few | TRBV4-1 | . | CASSQDAAGVHYEQYF | TGCGCCAGCAGCCAAGATGCGGCAGGGGTCCACTACGAGCAGTACTTC
TRBJ1-1 | . | TRBV19 | . | CASSVISGIMNTEAFF | TGTGCCAGTAGTGTAATCTCCGGGATTATGAACACTGAAGCTTTCTTT
TRBJ2-1 | . | TRBV4-1 | . | CASSQDTPRWLNSYNEQFF | TGCGCCAGCAGCCAAGACACCCCCCGGTGGCTCAACTCCTACAATGAGCAGTTCTTC
TRBJ1-3 | . | TRBV25-1 | TRBD1 | CASRGPGQGRFSGNTIYF | TGTGCCAGCAGGGGACCGGGACAGGGACGGTTCTCTGGAAACACCATATATTTT
TRBJ2-7 | . | TRBV6-2/TRBV6-3 | TRBD1 | CASSYLRDRTYEQYF | TGTGCCAGCAGTTACCTTCGGGACAGGACCTACGAGCAGTACTTC
TRBJ1-2 | few | TRBV18 | TRBD1 | CASSAGTGVGYTF | TGTGCCAGCTCAGCTGGGACAGGGGTGGGCTACACCTTC
TRBJ2-7 | . | TRBV7-2 | TRBD1 | CASSLEAGQGAYEQYF | TGTGCCAGCAGCTTAGAGGCGGGACAGGGGGCGTACGAGCAGTACTTC
TRBJ1-1 | few | TRBV10-3 | . | CAISEGADTEAFF | TGTGCCATCAGTGAGGGGGCGGACACTGAAGCTTTCTTT
TRBJ2-7 | few | TRBV7-9 | TRBD1 | CASTRDDRVYYEQYF | TGTGCCAGCACCAGAGATGACAGGGTATACTACGAGCAGTACTTC
TRBJ1-1 | . | TRBV19 | . | CASTIGRGTEAFF | TGTGCCAGTACCATCGGCCGGGGCACTGAAGCTTTCTTT
TRBJ2-1 | many | TRBV7-2 | TRBD2 | CASSFSGGHYNEQFF | TGTGCCAGCAGCTTTAGCGGGGGGCACTACAATGAGCAGTTCTTC
TRBJ1-2 | . | TRBV6-2/TRBV6-3 | . | CATTDGYYGYTF | TGTGCCACTACGGACGGATACTATGGCTACACCTTC
TRBJ2-3 | . | TRBV10-3 | . | CAISDSSGDTQYF | TGTGCCATCAGTGATTCCAGTGGAGATACGCAGTATTTT
TRBJ2-2 | . | TRBV5-1 | . | CASETGDTGELFF | TGCGCCAGCGAAACGGGAGACACCGGGGAGCTGTTTTTT
TRBJ1-4 | many | TRBV7-2 | TRBD1 | CASSLGSWDRPGEKLFF | TGTGCCAGCAGCTTAGGGAGTTGGGACAGGCCGGGTGAAAAACTGTTTTTT